Sequencing of this TCR beta chain was carried out in a study of CD8 T cells in ankylosing spondylitis. V lost 0 bases, J lost 4 bases, and 7 bases stayed unmatched. CDR1 is MNHEY and CDR2 is SVGAGI in the germline V gene. The CDR3 runs 17 residues. This clonotype was observed many times. Its antigen is not known. Molecular-barcoded quantitative 5'-RACE produced these TCR beta libraries. TCRdb independently ran MiXCR on the 5' RACE reads; one entry per CDR3 protein. The profile shows 450,000 or so distinct CDR3 sequences, roughly 25% of them singletons. Broader study findings: A motif in TCR beta, a set of roughly eight highly homologous variants, appeared characteristic of ankylosing spondylitis blood.

Input material: blood, either unsorted or a sorted T cell fraction (not recorded which). The genes are TRBV6-5 and TRBJ2-1, with 9 bases lining up with TRBD2. The TCR was taken from a male donor with ankylosing spondylitis. This CDR3 reads CASSYSPTSGLYNEQFF. The CDR3 nucleotides are TGTGCCAGCAGTTACTCCCCGACTAGCGGACTTTACAATGAGCAGTTCTTC.